This entry concerns a single T cell receptor beta chain. This entry comes from a study of blood T cell repertoires in COVID-19. About the research overall: Samples representing acute and convalescent COVID-19 were sourced from the United States, Italy and Spain. PBMCs, B-cell-depleted T cells, or T cells provided the cDNA or gDNA that made up the material.

The V gene end was trimmed by 6 bases and the J gene end by 1 base; junction bases not matched to a gene: 4. The germline gives CDR1 MNHEY, CDR2 SMNVEV (reference sequence). The CDR3 has 15 amino acids. Methods used by the authors: It was from reference gene primer amplification that nucleated cell counts were estimated. Generated by immunoSEQ multiplex PCR, the TCRdb table keeps only in-frame clones and is missing some. V, J and clone size were drawn from that table, and D and trimming were deduced from the DNA. This sample has 110,000 to 150,000 clones, with 88% found just once. The sequence derives from a man aged 45-65 years with active or convalescent COVID-19. The sample comprised peripheral blood. The chain employs TRBV27 and TRBJ1-3; 9 positions match TRBD1. The CDR3 protein is CASSDRGSSGNTIYF. CDR3 DNA: TGTGCCAGCAGCGACAGGGGGTCGTCTGGAAACACCATATATTTT.